This T cell receptor beta chain was found in a study of T cell responses to AZD1222 COVID-19 vaccine. Study-wide results and limits: There were vaccine-associated CD4 TCRs across spike, dominant at 160-218 and 743-854. Clonal diversity was possibly underestimated, and white British individuals and females predominated among donors. Repertoires were obtained only post-peak T cell response.

This clone was seen only once. As yet, its antigen is unknown. Method: immunoSEQ multiplex PCR; TCRdb's copy keeps in-frame clones and lacks some. The table shows roughly 120,000 clones, with around 84% occurring only once. The sample here was peripheral blood, taken on day 0 of AZD1222 vaccination. The sequence was collected from an adult in good health.

CDR3 in amino acids: CASRPGLAVGAIQYF. CDR3 DNA sequence: TGCGCCAGCAGACCCGGACTAGCGGTTGGTGCCATTCAGTACTTC. The V call is TRBV5-1, the J call TRBJ2-4, with TRBD2 matching over 10 bases. J gave up 9 bases and V 5 bases, and 11 bases lay outside the gene matches. The CDR3 spans 15 residues. Germline V gene lookup returns CDR1 SGHRS and CDR2 YFSETQ.